This T cell receptor (beta chain) was identified during a study of blood T cells in healthy people across ages. Combining a sample-barcoded 5' primer with a J-beta primer mix, a second PCR ran for roughly 6 to 12 cycles. Every cDNA was tagged by a template-switch adaptor with 12 random nucleotides. From the 5' RACE reads, TCRdb called clonotypes with MiXCR, one entry per CDR3 protein. The sample contains about 1,600,000 distinct CDR3 sequences, around two fifths of which appear only once. CDR1 and CDR2 from the germline V gene are SQVTM and ANQGSEA. V was shortened by 8 bases and J by 1 base, with 9 bases between the two germline ends. The CDR3 consists of 11 residues. Those donating, healthy Caucasian individuals from Russia, were aged about 6 to 95.

Input material: blood. This sequence joins TRBV29-1 and TRBJ2-7; no firm D call. The source of this sequence is a woman younger than 30 in good health. As DNA, the CDR3 is TGCAGCTTACACCTATCCTACGAGCAGTACTTC. Its translation: CSLHLSYEQYF.